The clone carrying this T cell receptor beta chain was seen repeatedly, ten times or more. Its antigen is not identified. The CDR3 extends over 17 amino acids. V dropped 5 bases and J dropped 7 bases, with 24 bases sitting between them. CDR1 is SGHTA and CDR2 is FQGNSA in the germline V gene. Amplified regions were TCR beta CDR3 sequences from RNA transcripts. The HTBI primer set served for first-round RT-PCR of the TCR CDR3. TCRdb redid the calling of the multiplex PCR reads with MiXCR, one entry per CDR3 protein. The table records hundreds of thousands of distinct CDR3 sequences, roughly 13% of them present only once. This specimen belongs to a study of T cells in Graves' hyperthyroidism and ophthalmopathy. Study-level results: The model foresaw ophthalmopathy a median around 6 months prior to onset.

Ophthalmopathy patients all had a Clinical Activity Score of at least 3, a NOSPECS grade of at least 4 and disease under 3 months old. Source material for PBMCs was about 10 ml fresh peripheral blood. Sequenced input: blood. This chain connects TRBV7-2 to TRBJ2-1; D possibly uses TRBD1 or TRBD2 (6 bases each). This TCR was recovered from a woman aged 40 to 49 with Graves' ophthalmopathy. The CDR3 reads CASSQIGFRLGGNEQFF. CDR3 in DNA: TGTGCCAGCAGCCAAATAGGATTCCGCCTAGGGGGGAATGAGCAGTTCTTC. Based on the CDR3 plus reference TRBV7-2 and TRBJ2-1, the full variable domain is GAGVSQSPSNKVTEKGKDVELRCDPISGHTALYWYRQSLGQGLEFLIYFQGNSAPDKSGLPSDRFSAERTGGSVSTLTIQRTQQEDSAVYLCASSQIGFRLGGNEQFFGPGTRLTVL.